This passage covers 16 T cell receptor beta chains from one sample sequenced in a study of early T cells in non-severe SARS-CoV-2 infection. TCRdb fed the 5' RACE reads into MiXCR, producing one record per CDR3 protein. Of about 83,000 distinct CDR3 sequences listed, roughly an eighth are singletons. Sample: whole blood. The receptors come from an adult who was a healthcare worker with PCR-confirmed SARS-CoV-2 infection or an uninfected control (not recorded which).

This clonotype was detected ten times or more. The chain uses TRBV12-5 and TRBJ2-5; D call uncertain. The CDR3 runs to 12 residues. Germline CDR1 LGHNT, CDR2 FRNRAP. The V end lost 0 bases, the J end lost 5 bases, and 4 bases lay between the germline ends. The CDR3 loop is CASGLVSETQYF. The CDR3 DNA is TGTGCTAGTGGTTTGGTCTCCGAGACCCAGTACTTC.

This clonotype was seen only a few times. V is TRBV20-1 and J is TRBJ2-6; D ambiguous. Trimming stripped 1 base from V and 0 bases from J, with 13 bases between. Per germline, CDR1 DFQATT and CDR2 SNEGSKA (reference sequence). The CDR3 totals 17 residues. CDR3 amino acids: CSARVWTLASGANVLTF. CDR3 sequence (DNA): TGCAGTGCTAGAGTTTGGACGCTGGCCTCTGGGGCCAACGTCCTGACTTTC.

At least ten counts were recorded for this clonotype. The CDR3 sequence: CAIRGGTAGDQPQHF. Written as DNA, the CDR3 is TGTGCCATCAGGGGGGGTACAGCAGGGGATCAGCCCCAGCATTTT. This sequence joins TRBV10-3 and TRBJ1-5, with D perhaps matching TRBD1 (6 bases). The V and J ends lost 6 bases and 5 bases respectively, with 17 bases between them. This CDR3 is 15 amino acids long. From germline, CDR1 is ENHRY and CDR2 SYGVKD.

This clonotype was counted at least ten times. This rearrangement joins TRBV3-1 to TRBJ2-1; 9 bases match TRBD1. The germline CDR1 and CDR2 sequences are LGHDT and YNNKEL (reference sequence). V gave up 1 base and J gave up 4 bases; unmatched junction bases: 5. The CDR3 runs 16 residues. The DNA of the CDR3 is TGTGCCAGCAGCCAAGCTCACAGGGGGCTTTACAATGAGCAGTTCTTC. Translation: CASSQAHRGLYNEQFF.

V is TRBV10-3 and J is TRBJ1-1; weak D call: TRBD1 (5 bases). The CDR3 sequence is 13 residues long. V was pared by 8 bases and J by 4 bases, with 14 bases between. CDR1 is ENHRY, CDR2 SYGVKD, per germline. Here the CDR3 reads CAIAIIGATEAFF. For the CDR3, the DNA is TGTGCCATCGCAATAATCGGGGCCACTGAAGCTTTCTTT.

This clonotype has a count of ten or more. V gene TRBV18 combines with J gene TRBJ1-5; D not certain. This CDR3 is 12 amino acids long. V was cut by 3 bases and J by 9 bases, with 9 bases left in between. Germline loops: CDR1 KGHSH, CDR2 LQKENI. The CDR3, as DNA: TGTGCCAGCTCACCCCAAAATGGGCCCCAGCATTTT. Amino acid sequence: CASSPQNGPQHF.

This chain connects TRBV21-1 to TRBJ2-5; the table gives TRBD1 as D, unverified against the DNA. TRBV21-1 is described as a pseudogene. The CDR3 has 14 amino acids. The DNA of the CDR3 is TGTGCCAGCAGCCCGGACAGCAGTGGGGAGACCCAGTACTTC. Its protein is CASSPDSSGETQYF.

The chain employs TRBV5-6 and TRBJ2-2, with D uncertain. The germline V and J ends were trimmed by 4 bases and 4 bases, with 23 bases remaining between them. The CDR3 is 18 residues long. The V gene's germline CDR1 is SGHDT and CDR2 YYEEEE. The CDR3 sequence is CASSHTGTGRARTGELFF. In nucleotides, the CDR3 is TGTGCCAGCAGCCACACCGGTACCGGACGTGCGCGCACCGGGGAGCTGTTTTTT.

This clonotype was detected a few times. The V gene is TRBV27, the J gene TRBJ1-5; D is undetermined. CDR1 MNHEY and CDR2 SMNVEV come from the germline V gene (reference sequence). The CDR3 runs to 14 residues. V shed 6 bases and J shed 0 bases, with 9 bases lying between them. The CDR3 reads CASRPGYSNQPQHF. CDR3 sequence (DNA): TGTGCCAGCAGACCGGGTTATAGCAATCAGCCCCAGCATTTT.

On this clonotype: A much larger clone is a single base away; this may be a read error. V and J are TRBV6-5 and TRBJ2-6, with a weak D call TRBD2 (5 bases). This CDR3 is 16 amino acids long. Germline lookup yields CDR1 MNHEY and CDR2 SVGAGI. The CDR3 sequence: CASTYSPGSGANVLTF. DNA of the CDR3: TGTGCCAGCACTTACTCACCGGGGTCTGGGGCCAACGTCCTGACTTTC.

At least ten counts were recorded for this clonotype. The chain couples TRBV9 to TRBJ2-2; unclear D gene. Trimming stripped 1 base from V and 6 bases from J, with 16 bases between. There are 16 residues in the CDR3. Germline CDR1 reads SGDLS; CDR2 reads YYNGEE. Here the CDR3 reads CASSVPPGGVPGELFF. The CDR3 DNA is TGTGCCAGCAGCGTACCCCCCGGTGGAGTCCCCGGGGAGCTGTTTTTT.

V is TRBV12-5 and J is TRBJ2-2; TRBD2 matches at 11 bases. The ends lost 4 bases at V and 6 bases at J; junction bases unmatched: 7. The length of the CDR3 is 16 residues. CDR1 is LGHNT, CDR2 FRNRAP, per germline. The CDR3 DNA sequence: TGTGCTAGTGGTTCCGCTAGCGGGGGGCCCTCCGGGGAGCTGTTTTTT. Its translation: CASGSASGGPSGELFF.

This clonotype has a count of ten or more. V is TRBV20-1 and J is TRBJ1-1; D may be TRBD1 (5 bases). Trimming shortened V by 3 bases and J by 0 bases, and 8 bases separated the two germline ends. CDR1 is DFQATT, CDR2 SNEGSKA, per germline (reference sequence). CDR3 length: 13 amino acids. The CDR3 is CSARNRMNTEAFF. The CDR3 DNA is TGCAGTGCTAGGAACAGGATGAACACTGAAGCTTTCTTT.

Ten or more counts support this clonotype. The J gene is TRBJ2-5, the V gene TRBV5-1; TRBD2 matches at 10 bases. V shed 2 bases and J 3 bases; nucleotides not matched to a gene: 4. The V gene's germline CDR1 is SGHRS and CDR2 YFSETQ. The CDR3 contains 15 residues. The CDR3 nucleotides are TGCGCCAGCAGCTTACTAAGCGGGAGGGAAGAGACCCAGTACTTC. It specifies CASSLLSGREETQYF.

In this sample, this clonotype turned up many times. The J gene is TRBJ2-5, the V gene TRBV7-6; D may be TRBD1 (6 bases). The CDR3 runs 16 residues. The germline CDR1 and CDR2 sequences are SGHVS and FNYEAQ. V was trimmed by 5 bases and J by 5 bases, leaving 21 bases between them. DNA of the CDR3: TGTGCCAGCAGCGGAGCCGGACAGAGGGCCCGGGAGACCCAGTACTTC. It translates to CASSGAGQRARETQYF.

The rearrangement links TRBV12-3 or TRBV12-4 to TRBJ1-2; D unclear. The ends were cut back, 0 bases at V and 4 bases at J, with 6 bases in the middle. This CDR3 has 13 residues. CDR3 loop: CASSLAAPYGYTF. DNA of the CDR3: TGTGCCAGCAGTTTAGCTGCACCCTATGGCTACACCTTC.